This T cell receptor (beta chain) was documented in a study of TIL therapy for anti-PD-1-resistant metastatic lung cancer. Time point indicated: pre-treatment sample, taken before nivolumab and TIL therapy. Trimming stripped 3 bases from V and 2 bases from J, with 0 bases between. The CDR3 runs 11 residues. The germline gives CDR1 SGHDN, CDR2 FVKESK. This was the immunoSEQ v3 assay. Generated by immunoSEQ multiplex PCR, the TCRdb table keeps only in-frame clones and is missing some. This sample has more than 45,000 clones, with around 87% found just once. This specimen consisted of blood, obtained at baseline. The chain is built from TRBV14 and TRBJ2-3; D gene unclear. The receptor was derived from a person between 25 and 80 years old with non-small cell lung cancer. As DNA, the CDR3 is TGTGCCAGCAGCCACACAGATACGCAGTATTTT. This translates into CASSHTDTQYF.